These T cell receptor beta chains were read from a single sample in a study of T cells in Graves' hyperthyroidism and ophthalmopathy. TCRdb reprocessed the multiplex PCR reads with MiXCR, giving one entry per CDR3 protein. The sample contains 700,000 to 950,000 distinct CDR3 sequences, 30% to 40% of which appear only once. The sequenced sample was blood. The receptor source for this set is a woman aged 40 to 50 with Graves' hyperthyroidism. Each CDR3 is given with its conserved first and last residue. Fields, in order: J gene, clone size, V gene, D gene, CDR3 DNA, CDR3 protein. D genes are given only for firm matches. Size values are once, few and many counts, or a class for expanded clones, and some rows have none.

TRBJ2-5 many TRBV7-2 TRBD2 TGTGCCAGCAGCTTAGTTCCCGGCGGGGGGCGGACACTGTCGACCCAGTACTTC CASSLVPGGGRTLSTQYF
TRBJ2-3 - TRBV7-8 TRBD2 TGTGCCAGCAGTCCTCTGGCGGGAGGGCCGTTGACAGATACGCAGTATTTT CASSPLAGGPLTDTQYF
TRBJ2-6 - TRBV28 - TGTGCCAGCAGCCCGTACCCTGGGGCCAACGTCCTGACTTTC CASSPYPGANVLTF
TRBJ1-1 few TRBV11-2 - TGTGCCAGCAGCTTGGTCCCAGGGCCCACTGAAGCTTTCTTT CASSLVPGPTEAFF
TRBJ1-4 few TRBV19 TRBD1 TGTGCCAGTAGTGGCCGGGACAGGGGCATTTCAGTTAATGAAAAATTGTTTTTT CASSGRDRGISVNEKLFF
TRBJ2-5 - TRBV6-5 TRBD1 TGTGCCAGCAGTTACACGGACAGGGGAGGGATCCAGTACTTC CASSYTDRGGIQYF
TRBJ1-1 many TRBV4-2 TRBD1 TGTGCCAGCAGCCAGGAGCTCAGGGGGACTGAAGCTTTCTTT CASSQELRGTEAFF
TRBJ1-1 - TRBV2 TRBD1 TGTGCCAGCAGTGCTCACACGGGACAGCACACTGAAGCTTTCTTT CASSAHTGQHTEAFF
TRBJ2-7 many TRBV5-6 - TGTGCCAGCAGCTTGGTGGGGAGTTCACGCAACGAGCAGTACTTC CASSLVGSSRNEQYF
TRBJ2-2 many TRBV10-2 TRBD2 TGCGCCGGGCGGCGGGAGTTGAGCACCGGGGAGCTGTTTTTT CAGRRELSTGELFF